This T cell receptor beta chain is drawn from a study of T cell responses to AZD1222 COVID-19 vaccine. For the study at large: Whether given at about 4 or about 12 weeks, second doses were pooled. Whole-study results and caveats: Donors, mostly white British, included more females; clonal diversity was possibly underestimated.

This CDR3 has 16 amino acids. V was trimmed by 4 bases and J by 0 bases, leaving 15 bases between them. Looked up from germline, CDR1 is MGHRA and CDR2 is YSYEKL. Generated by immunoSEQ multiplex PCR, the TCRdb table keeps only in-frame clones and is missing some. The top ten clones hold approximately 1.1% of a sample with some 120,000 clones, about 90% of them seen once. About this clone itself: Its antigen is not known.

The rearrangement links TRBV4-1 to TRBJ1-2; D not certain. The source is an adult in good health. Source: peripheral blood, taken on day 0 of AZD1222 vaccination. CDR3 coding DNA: TGCGCCAGCAGCCGGTTCTGGACCTCAGCTAACTATGGCTACACCTTC. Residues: CASSRFWTSANYGYTF.